The clone carrying this TCR beta chain was seen once. The data originate from a study of blood T cell repertoires in COVID-19. Study as a whole: The study drew acute and convalescent COVID-19 samples from the United States, Italy and Spain. PBMCs, B-cell-depleted T cells, or T cells provided the cDNA or gDNA that made up the material.

Source study methods: Reference gene primers were amplified, and this amplification served to estimate nucleated cell counts. The table came from immunoSEQ multiplex PCR; TCRdb's copy has only in-frame clones and leaves some out. V and J calls plus clone size are reproduced from that table; the DNA served to infer D and trimming. Of about 240,000 clones listed, 80% to 90% were seen once; the top ten hold 3.5% to 5%. The CDR3 covers 15 residues. CDR1 is GTSNPN, CDR2 SVGIG, per germline (reference sequence). Trimming cost V 5 bases and J 6 bases; bases outside gene matches: 6. Participants had their cohort set by participant-reported clinical history.

The TCR sequence derives from a woman aged 25 to 39 who had recovered from COVID-19. Sequencing was carried out using PBMCs or T cells enriched from blood (not recorded which). J is TRBJ2-3 and V is TRBV30; TRBD2 agrees at 15 bases. In nucleotides, the CDR3 is TGTGCCTGGGACGGACTAGCGGGGGGGAGGGATACGCAGTATTTT. This translates into CAWDGLAGGRDTQYF.